One and the same sample provided the 13 T cell receptor beta chains below, sequenced in a study of T-cell reconstitution after alpha-beta-depleted transplantation in children. Unique molecular identifiers were incorporated when the TCRbeta library was constructed. TCRdb re-called the PCR reads with MiXCR, one entry per CDR3 protein. Counted here are 640,000 or so distinct CDR3 sequences, 16% occurring once; the ten biggest clones make up 0.8% to 1.1%. The specimen comprised PBMCs from the stem cell graft donor, sampled from the stem cell graft. These receptors were collected from a human donor who donated a stem cell graft to a child with acute myeloid leukemia.

This clonotype turned up a few times. This chain joins TRBV12-3 or TRBV12-4 and TRBJ2-1, with 8 bases lining up with TRBD2. The CDR3 covers 16 residues. The J segment lost 5 bases and the V segment lost 3 bases, leaving 9 bases of the junction unmatched. In DNA, the CDR3 is TGTGCCAGCAGTTTGCCCCTTCTAGCGGGCAACAATGAGCAGTTCTTC. This codes for CASSLPLLAGNNEQFF.

This sequence joins TRBV7-2 and TRBJ2-5; D gene ambiguous. The CDR3 is 12 amino acids. From germline, CDR1 is SGHTA and CDR2 FQGNSA. V lost 3 bases to trimming and J lost 3 bases, with 5 bases between them. The CDR3 bases are TGTGCCAGCAGCTTCGTGGAAGAGACCCAGTACTTC. Translating gives CASSFVEETQYF.

This clonotype was detected ten times or more. V is TRBV20-1 and J is TRBJ2-3; D gene uncertain. The V end lost 1 base, the J end lost 2 bases, and 1 base lay between the germline ends. The CDR3 spans 11 residues. Germline V gives CDR1 DFQATT, CDR2 SNEGSKA (reference sequence). The CDR3: CSARVTDTQYF. The CDR3 DNA is TGCAGTGCTAGAGTCACAGATACGCAGTATTTT.

This clonotype was found many times. The CDR3 here is CSAPLGGGLTDTQYF. The CDR3 nucleotides are TGCAGTGCTCCACTAGGCGGGGGTCTCACAGATACGCAGTATTTT. V gene TRBV20-1 combines with J gene TRBJ2-3; 7 bases agree with TRBD2. V gave up 5 bases and J gave up 2 bases; unmatched junction bases: 10. The CDR3 spans 15 residues. Per the germline V gene, CDR1 is DFQATT and CDR2 is SNEGSKA (reference sequence).

V is TRBV2 and J is TRBJ1-1, with D unclear. Trimming left V 4 bases short and J 0 bases short, with 9 bases between. This CDR3 is built from 14 residues. Germline V gives CDR1 SNHLY, CDR2 FYNNEI. The chain's CDR3 is CASSGGFLNTEAFF. CDR3 DNA sequence: TGTGCCAGCAGTGGAGGGTTTTTGAACACTGAAGCTTTCTTT.

This clonotype was counted many times. The gene calls are TRBV12-3 or TRBV12-4 and TRBJ2-7; 8 positions match TRBD1. The CDR3 has 16 amino acids. V dropped 2 bases and J dropped 3; count of bases not matched to a gene: 9. The CDR3 spells CASSLRLGGQVYEQYF. CDR3 nucleotide sequence: TGTGCCAGCAGTTTAAGGTTAGGGGGACAGGTCTACGAGCAGTACTTC.

The V gene is TRBV11-1, the J gene TRBJ2-1; 15 bases fit TRBD2. This CDR3 is 18 amino acids long. The J segment lost 4 bases and the V segment lost 5 bases, leaving 9 bases of the junction unmatched. Germline values: CDR1 SGHAT, CDR2 FQDESV (reference sequence). The CDR3 region has the DNA TGTGCCAGCAGCCCGTTAGGGACTAGCGGGGGGTATTACAATGAGCAGTTCTTC. Its protein product is CASSPLGTSGGYYNEQFF.

This clonotype was detected ten times or more. This sequence joins TRBV6-5 and TRBJ2-7, with D unclear. Germline loops: CDR1 MNHEY, CDR2 SVGAGI. This CDR3 has 14 residues. Trimming cost V 0 bases and J 0 bases, with 6 bases left between them. The CDR3 sequence is CASSYSENSYEQYF. In DNA form, the CDR3 reads TGTGCCAGCAGTTACTCGGAAAACTCCTACGAGCAGTACTTC.

The chain combines TRBV5-1 with TRBJ2-5, with TRBD2 matching 11 bases. The germline gives CDR1 SGHRS, CDR2 YFSETQ. CDR3 size: 15 residues. V lost 6 bases to trimming and J lost 2 bases; unmatched junction nucleotides: 6. The CDR3 reads CASKGLAGDQETQYF. CDR3 coding DNA: TGCGCCAGCAAAGGACTAGCGGGTGATCAAGAGACCCAGTACTTC. Full variable domain (remainder filled in from reference TRBV5-1 and TRBJ2-5): KAGVTQTPRYLIKTRGQQVTLSCSPISGHRSVSWYQQTPGQGLQFLFEYFSETQRNKGNFPGRFSGRQFSNSRSEMNVSTLELGDSALYLCASKGLAGDQETQYFGPGTRLLVL.

This clonotype was detected ten times or more. CDR3 region: CASSFGGGTEAFF. Here the CDR3 DNA reads TGTGCCAGCAGTTTTGGGGGTGGGACTGAAGCTTTCTTT. The chain combines TRBV12-3 or TRBV12-4 with TRBJ1-1; D might be TRBD1 (5 bases). The CDR3 runs to 13 residues. V lost 3 bases to trimming and J lost 5 bases, with 10 bases between them.

The CDR3 region has the DNA TGTGCCAGCAGTGGGGACGGATACGTGAACACTGAAGCTTTCTTT. It specifies CASSGDGYVNTEAFF. This chain uses TRBV6-1 with TRBJ1-1, with D perhaps matching TRBD1 (5 bases). Germline V gives CDR1 MNHNS, CDR2 SASEGT. CDR3 length equals 15 residues. Trimming removed 4 bases at V and 0 bases at J, with 12 bases between.

This clonotype has at least ten counts. This chain connects TRBV27 to TRBJ2-7; D is uncertain. Between the trimmed V and J ends, which lost 3 bases and 4 bases, there was a span of 13 bases. The CDR3 consists of 14 residues. Looked up from germline, CDR1 is MNHEY and CDR2 is SMNVEV (reference sequence). The CDR3 protein is CASSLGYGLYEQYF. The CDR3 DNA follows: TGTGCCAGCAGTTTGGGATACGGTCTGTACGAGCAGTACTTC.

This clonotype came up many times. The gene calls are TRBV20-1 and TRBJ2-7, with a tentative D call TRBD2 (6 bases). The CDR3 is 13 residues long. Germline V gene sequence: CDR1 DFQATT, CDR2 SNEGSKA (reference sequence). V was cut by 0 bases and J by 1 base, with 7 bases left in between. CDR3 bases: TGCAGTGCTAGAGATCGGGAGTCCTACGAGCAGTACGTC. It specifies CSARDRESYEQYV.